The next 29 T cell receptor beta chains were all read from a single sample in a study of shared clonotypes between healthy human individuals. Profiling relied on immunoSEQ multiplex PCR, and the TCRdb table lists in-frame clones only, not all of them. The data contain hundreds of thousands of clones, roughly 96% of them singletons. Selected positively for CCR7 and CD45RO-negative, naive CD8 cells excluded terminally differentiated effector memory CD45RA+ cells. The sequenced sample consisted of naive CD8+ T cells sorted from blood. These receptors came from a woman younger than 45 in good health.

V and J are TRBV5-4 and TRBJ2-2; TRBD1 matches 9 bases. Trimming took 3 bases from V and 7 from J; bases not matched to a gene: 13. Germline loops: CDR1 SGHNT, CDR2 YYREEE (reference sequence). This CDR3 region has 17 residues. This CDR3 reads CASSWGTGGELDGELFF. CDR3 sequence (DNA): TGTGCCAGCAGCTGGGGCACAGGGGGCGAGCTGGACGGGGAGCTGTTTTTT.

The V gene is TRBV19, the J gene TRBJ1-1; 7 positions agree with TRBD1. The CDR3 contains 14 residues. Germline V gene sequence: CDR1 LNHDA, CDR2 SQIVND (reference sequence). J was trimmed by 5 bases and V by 2 bases; bases with no gene match: 5. The CDR3 DNA reads as TGTGCCAGTAGTATAACGACAGGGCAGACTGAAGCTTTCTTT. Amino acids: CASSITTGQTEAFF.

A note on this clone: Distinct nucleotide sequences in the sample also encode this CDR3. This rearrangement joins TRBV13 to TRBJ2-7, with TRBD1 matching 8 bases. Germline loops: CDR1 PRHDT, CDR2 FYEKMQ (reference sequence). Unmatched junction bases numbered 5, after V lost 3 bases and J lost 4 bases. This CDR3 comprises 14 residues. CDR3 DNA sequence: TGTGCCAGCAGCTTGAGGCAGGGGGCTTACGAGCAGTACTTC. Its protein product is CASSLRQGAYEQYF. The full variable domain, completed using reference TRBV13 and TRBJ2-7, is AAGVIQSPRHLIKEKRETATLKCYPIPRHDTVYWYQQGPGQDPQFLISFYEKMQSDKGSIPDRFSAQQFSDYHSELNMSSLELGDSALYFCASSLRQGAYEQYFGPGTRLTVT.

The rearrangement links TRBV2 to TRBJ1-3; D not resolved. In germline, CDR1 is SNHLY, CDR2 FYNNEI. V was shortened by 6 bases and J by 0 bases, with 12 bases between the two germline ends. The CDR3 consists of 15 residues. The CDR3 DNA reads as TGTGCCAGCAGGGCCGAGAGCTCCTCTGGAAACACCATATATTTT. This gives the protein CASRAESSSGNTIYF.

V usage is TRBV28 and J usage is TRBJ2-5; 7 positions match TRBD2. Per germline, CDR1 MDHEN and CDR2 SYDVKM. The CDR3 covers 15 residues. The junction had 10 bases not matched to a gene; V was cut back by 7 bases and J by 2 bases. CDR3 DNA: TGTGCCAGCACCCTGGGGGGGAGGAGTCAAGAGACCCAGTACTTC. Translating it yields CASTLGGRSQETQYF.

V gene TRBV19 combines with J gene TRBJ1-5; D is unresolved. The V end lost 5 bases, the J end lost 9 bases, and 11 bases lay between the germline ends. CDR3 length: 12 amino acids. CDR1 and CDR2 from the germline V gene are LNHDA and SQIVND (reference sequence). The CDR3 bases are TGTGCCAGTAGTTCACTGGACCGGCCCCAGCATTTT. Its translation: CASSSLDRPQHF.

A word on this clone: The same CDR3 also results from other DNA sequences found in this sample. The V and J genes are TRBV27 and TRBJ2-7; TRBD2 aligns across 12 bases. The V gene end was trimmed by 5 bases and the J gene end by 3 bases; junction bases not matched to a gene: 2. Germline-derived CDR1 and CDR2 are MNHEY and SMNVEV (reference sequence). This CDR3 has 14 amino acids. Here the CDR3 DNA reads TGTGCCAGCAGTCCACTAGCGGGAGGCTACGAGCAGTACTTC. This encodes CASSPLAGGYEQYF.

This clone was recorded only once. V is TRBV28 and J is TRBJ2-7; D is possibly TRBD1 or TRBD2 (5 bases each). The CDR3 is 14 amino acids. The germline gives CDR1 MDHEN, CDR2 SYDVKM. The ends were cut back, 3 bases at V and 4 bases at J, with 13 bases in the middle. CDR3: CASSFSPRGYEQYF. The CDR3 nucleotides are TGTGCCAGCAGTTTCTCCCCGAGGGGTTACGAGCAGTACTTC.

The chain is built from TRBV19 and TRBJ2-6, with D uncertain. CDR1 is LNHDA and CDR2 is SQIVND in the germline V gene (reference sequence). V lost 4 bases and J lost 0, with 13 bases in between. The CDR3 totals 17 residues. CDR3 residues: CASSKASPGSGANVLTF. The DNA for the CDR3 is TGTGCCAGTAGTAAGGCCTCCCCCGGCTCTGGGGCCAACGTCCTGACTTTC.

The chain joins TRBV4-2 to TRBJ2-7, with no clear D. The CDR3 is made up of 14 amino acids. Germline V gives CDR1 LGHNA, CDR2 YNFKEQ. V gave up 0 bases and J gave up 5 bases, with 11 bases separating them. Here the CDR3 DNA reads TGTGCCAGCAGCCAAGACGTCATTGCCGACGAGCAGTACTTC. Amino acid sequence: CASSQDVIADEQYF.

This chain links TRBV4-1 with TRBJ2-1; 7 nucleotides line up with TRBD1. Looked up from germline, CDR1 is MGHRA and CDR2 is YSYEKL. This CDR3 spans 15 amino acids. V lost 1 base, J lost 5 bases, and 5 bases stayed unmatched. The CDR3 DNA reads as TGCGCCAGCAGCCAAGGAGGGGGCGCCCACAATGAGCAGTTCTTC. Translated, it gives CASSQGGGAHNEQFF.

This chain joins TRBV19 and TRBJ2-7; 9 nucleotides line up with TRBD1. The ends lost 7 bases at V and 6 bases at J; junction bases unmatched: 13. CDR3 length equals 15 residues. CDR1 is LNHDA and CDR2 is SQIVND in the germline V gene (reference sequence). The CDR3 loop reads CASTMPGQGSPEQYF. For the CDR3, the DNA is TGTGCCAGTACAATGCCGGGACAGGGTTCTCCCGAGCAGTACTTC.

The CDR3 loop is CASSIAQRDRPNTEAFF. The DNA for the CDR3 is TGTGCCAGTAGTATAGCTCAGAGGGACAGGCCGAACACTGAAGCTTTCTTT. V is TRBV19 and J is TRBJ1-1; TRBD1 agrees at 8 bases. CDR3 length: 17 residues. V trimming: 1 base; J trimming: 1 base; junction bases outside the gene matches: 8. Per germline, CDR1 LNHDA and CDR2 SQIVND (reference sequence).

The rearrangement joins TRBV2 to TRBJ2-1, with TRBD2 matching over 9 bases. V trimming: 8 bases; J trimming: 1 base; junction bases outside the gene matches: 6. Germline V CDR1 and CDR2: SNHLY, FYNNEI. The CDR3 is 15 amino acids. The CDR3 loop is CASGLAGPSYNEQFF. The CDR3 DNA is TGTGCCAGCGGCCTAGCGGGACCTTCCTACAATGAGCAGTTCTTC.

This chain connects TRBV7-9 to TRBJ2-7; 11 bases are a match to TRBD2. Looked up from germline, CDR1 is SEHNR and CDR2 is FQNEAQ (reference sequence). Losses at the gene ends were 5 bases for V and 5 bases for J; bases not matched to a gene: 11. The CDR3 has 16 residues. The CDR3 region is CASSAPLAGVPNEQYF. CDR3 bases: TGTGCCAGCAGCGCCCCACTAGCGGGAGTTCCAAACGAGCAGTACTTC.

V is TRBV19 and J is TRBJ2-1; tentative D call: TRBD2 (7 bases). The CDR3 is made up of 14 amino acids. V was clipped by 2 bases and J by 4 bases, with 9 bases between them. Germline values: CDR1 LNHDA, CDR2 SQIVND (reference sequence). This CDR3 reads CASSIRGAYNEQFF. The CDR3 nucleotides are TGTGCCAGTAGTATACGGGGGGCATACAATGAGCAGTTCTTC.

The V and J genes are TRBV14 and TRBJ2-7; D is unclear. This CDR3 spans 16 amino acids. V was shortened by 0 bases and J by 3 bases, with 15 bases between the two germline ends. The V gene's germline CDR1 is SGHDN and CDR2 FVKESK. The CDR3 spells CASSQEGGSYRYEQYF. In DNA form, the CDR3 reads TGTGCCAGCAGCCAAGAAGGTGGAAGTTATCGCTACGAGCAGTACTTC.

The chain uses TRBV28 and TRBJ2-3, with D unresolved. This CDR3 spans 14 amino acids. CDR1 MDHEN and CDR2 SYDVKM come from the germline V gene. Trimming cost V 8 bases and J 2 bases, with 14 bases left between them. The CDR3, as DNA: TGTGCCAGCGGAAATGGGTATTCCACAGATACGCAGTATTTT. Encoded protein: CASGNGYSTDTQYF.

The chain links TRBV6-6 to TRBJ2-1; tentatively, D is TRBD1 or TRBD2 (5 bases each). Germline CDR1 reads MNHNY; CDR2 reads SVGAGI (reference sequence). The CDR3 has 13 residues. Trimming pared 2 bases from V and 9 bases from J, leaving 11 bases between. The DNA of the CDR3 is TGTGCCAGCAGTTACCTGGGGGTGGGTGAGCAGTTCTTC. It is translated as CASSYLGVGEQFF.

CDR3 coding DNA: TGTGCCAGCAGTTACCTAAGCGCGAACACCGGGGAGCTGTTTTTT. Protein: CASSYLSANTGELFF. The chain combines TRBV6-6 with TRBJ2-2; D gene unclear. Between the trimmed V and J ends, which lost 2 bases and 0 bases, there was a span of 7 bases. CDR1 is MNHNY and CDR2 is SVGAGI in the germline V gene (reference sequence). The CDR3 length is 15 residues.

The CDR3 coding sequence is TGTGCCAGCAGTTATGGGACAGGGAGCGATGGCTACACCTTC. Protein sequence: CASSYGTGSDGYTF. The chain recombines TRBV27 with TRBJ1-2, with 9 bases aligning to TRBD1. This CDR3 has 14 residues. Germline V gene data show CDR1 as MNHEY and CDR2 as SMNVEV (reference sequence). Germline trimming cut 4 bases from V and 6 bases from J; bases unmatched to any gene: 6.

The CDR3 bases are TGTGCCAGCAGCCGTGGGCAGCCCTTTTACACTGAAGCTTTCTTT. This codes for CASSRGQPFYTEAFF. The rearrangement uses TRBV14 and TRBJ1-1; no firm D call. Trimming took off 4 bases at V and 3 bases at J, with 15 bases between the two ends. CDR1 is SGHDN, CDR2 FVKESK, per germline. This CDR3 region has 15 residues. Full variable domain (missing parts from reference TRBV14 and TRBJ1-1): EAGVTQFPSHSVIEKGQTVTLRCDPISGHDNLYWYRRVMGKEIKFLLHFVKESKQDESGMPNNRFLAERTGGTYSTLKVQPAELEDSGVYFCASSRGQPFYTEAFFGQGTRLTVV.

This chain links TRBV27 with TRBJ1-6; maybe TRBD1 (6 bases). There are 14 residues in the CDR3. The ends were cut back, 7 bases at V and 6 bases at J, with 13 bases in the middle. Germline CDR1 is MNHEY and CDR2 is SMNVEV (reference sequence). The CDR3 region is CASTPTGANSPLHF. For the CDR3, the DNA is TGTGCCAGCACCCCGACAGGCGCTAATTCACCCCTCCACTTT.

The chain employs TRBV19 and TRBJ2-1; 12 bases align to TRBD2. The J segment lost 3 bases and the V segment lost 6 bases, leaving 3 bases of the junction unmatched. The CDR3 is 15 residues long. The germline gives CDR1 LNHDA, CDR2 SQIVND (reference sequence). The CDR3 DNA reads as TGTGCCAGTAGAAAGACTAGCGGGAGCTACAATGAGCAGTTCTTC. Protein product: CASRKTSGSYNEQFF.

DNA for the CDR3: TGTGCCAGCAGCCCAAATCCAACCGGGAGTCTGGGGGGCTACACCTTC. Translated, it gives CASSPNPTGSLGGYTF. The chain combines TRBV7-8 with TRBJ1-2; no firm D call. The V end lost 5 bases, the J end lost 8 bases, and 24 bases lay between the germline ends. The germline V gene has CDR1 SGHVS and CDR2 FQNEAQ. CDR3 length: 16 amino acids.

The CDR3 nucleotides read TGTGCCAGCACTACACTTGGTGGGAGCAATGAGCAGTTCTTC. It encodes CASTTLGGSNEQFF. This sequence joins TRBV27 and TRBJ2-1, with D maybe TRBD2 (5 bases). The CDR3 runs 14 residues. Trimming pared 7 bases from V and 6 bases from J, leaving 16 bases between. The germline V gene has CDR1 MNHEY and CDR2 SMNVEV (reference sequence).

The table lists this clone with a count of one. V usage is TRBV10-3 and J usage is TRBJ1-5; 8 nucleotides align to TRBD1. This CDR3 comprises 16 residues. Germline CDR1 reads ENHRY; CDR2 reads SYGVKD. J lost 2 bases, V lost 4 bases, and 7 bases had no gene match. The CDR3 here is CAISGTGGFGNQPQHF. For the CDR3, the DNA is TGTGCCATCAGTGGAACAGGGGGTTTTGGCAATCAGCCCCAGCATTTT.

The V gene is TRBV27, the J gene TRBJ2-1; D gene ambiguous. The ends were cut back, 5 bases at V and 6 bases at J, with 2 bases in the middle. The CDR3 has 10 residues. CDR1 and CDR2 from the germline V gene are MNHEY and SMNVEV (reference sequence). The CDR3 reads CASSINEQFF. The DNA for the CDR3 is TGTGCCAGCAGTATCAATGAGCAGTTCTTC.

This sequence joins TRBV5-6 and TRBJ1-4; 8 positions agree with TRBD1. This CDR3 has 16 amino acids. CDR1 and CDR2 from the germline V gene are SGHDT and YYEEEE. Trimming cost V 1 base and J 6 bases; bases outside gene matches: 8. CDR3 protein: CASSLMSGTGHEKLFF. In nucleotides, the CDR3 is TGTGCCAGCAGCTTGATGTCTGGGACAGGTCATGAAAAACTGTTTTTT.